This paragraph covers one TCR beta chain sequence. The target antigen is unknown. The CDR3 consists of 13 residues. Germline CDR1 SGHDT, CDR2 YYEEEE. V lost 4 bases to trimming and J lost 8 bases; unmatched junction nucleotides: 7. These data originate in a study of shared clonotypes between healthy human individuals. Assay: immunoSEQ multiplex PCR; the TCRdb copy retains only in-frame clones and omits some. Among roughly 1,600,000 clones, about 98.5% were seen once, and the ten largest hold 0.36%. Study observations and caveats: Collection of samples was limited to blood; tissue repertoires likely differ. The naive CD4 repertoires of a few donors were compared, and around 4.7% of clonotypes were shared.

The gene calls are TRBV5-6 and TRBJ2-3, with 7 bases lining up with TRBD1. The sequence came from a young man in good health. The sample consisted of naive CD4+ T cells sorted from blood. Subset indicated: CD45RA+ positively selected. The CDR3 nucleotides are TGTGCCAGCAGCCCAGGGGACAGCGGTACGCAGTATTTT. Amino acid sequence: CASSPGDSGTQYF. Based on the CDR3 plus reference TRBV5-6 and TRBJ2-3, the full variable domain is DAGVTQSPTHLIKTRGQQVTLRCSPKSGHDTVSWYQQALGQGPQFIFQYYEEEERQRGNFPDRFSGHQFPNYSSELNVNALLLGDSALYLCASSPGDSGTQYFGPGTRLTVL.